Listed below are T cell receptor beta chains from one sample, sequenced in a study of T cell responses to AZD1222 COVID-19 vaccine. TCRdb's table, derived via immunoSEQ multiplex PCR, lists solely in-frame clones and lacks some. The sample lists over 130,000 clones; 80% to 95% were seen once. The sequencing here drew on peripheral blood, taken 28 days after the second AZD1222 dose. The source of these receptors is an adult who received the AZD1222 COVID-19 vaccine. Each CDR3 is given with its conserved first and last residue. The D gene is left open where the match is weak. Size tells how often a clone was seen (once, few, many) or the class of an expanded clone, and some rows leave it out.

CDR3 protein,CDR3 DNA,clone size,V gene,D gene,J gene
CASSEGDVYGYTF,TGTGCCAGCTCCGAGGGGGACGTTTATGGCTACACCTTC,once,TRBV18,-,TRBJ1-2
CASSPIAGEGVEQYF,TGTGCCAGCAGCCCAATAGCGGGAGAAGGAGTTGAGCAGTACTTC,once,TRBV7-8,TRBD2,TRBJ2-7
CASRAAGEEKLFF,TGTGCCAGTAGAGCTGCAGGGGAGGAAAAACTGTTTTTT,-,TRBV19,-,TRBJ1-4
CASSLEGRSGELFF,TGTGCCAGCAGCTTAGAGGGACGTTCCGGGGAGCTGTTTTTT,-,TRBV7-9,-,TRBJ2-2
CSVEFQGRSGLGYTF,TGCAGCGTTGAATTCCAGGGGCGGTCGGGTCTTGGCTACACCTTC,-,TRBV29-1,-,TRBJ1-2
CASRTGTGGSRGGYTF,TGTGCCAGTAGGACCGGGACAGGGGGTTCCCGGGGTGGCTACACCTTC,-,TRBV19,TRBD1,TRBJ1-2
CASLAGSSYEQYF,TGTGCCTCCTTAGCGGGTAGCTCCTACGAGCAGTACTTC,-,TRBV30,TRBD2,TRBJ2-7
CASSSNTEAFF,TGTGCCAGCAGTTCGAACACTGAAGCTTTCTTT,-,TRBV2,-,TRBJ1-1
CASSQRSGETQYF,TGTGCCAGCAGCCAGCGGTCCGGGGAGACCCAGTACTTC,-,TRBV7-9,-,TRBJ2-5
CASSPDRMGYTF,TGTGCCAGCAGCCCGGACAGGATGGGCTACACCTTC,-,TRBV27,TRBD1,TRBJ1-2
CASSPLAARSYEQYF,TGTGCCAGCAGCCCGCTAGCGGCCCGGAGTTACGAGCAGTACTTC,-,TRBV11-2,TRBD2,TRBJ2-7
CASSQERASRYEQYF,TGCGCCAGCAGCCAAGAGCGGGCTAGCCGGTACGAGCAGTACTTC,-,TRBV4-1,-,TRBJ2-7
CASSLGRVQNSPLHF,TGTGCCAGCAGCTTGGGCCGGGTCCAAAATTCACCCCTCCACTTT,-,TRBV5-5,-,TRBJ1-6
CASSPGDRGWDTIYF,TGTGCCAGCAGCCCCGGCGACAGGGGGTGGGATACCATATATTTT,-,TRBV28,TRBD1,TRBJ1-3
CASSPRGSGSYNEQFF,TGTGCCAGCAGCCCCCGAGGTAGCGGCTCCTACAATGAGCAGTTCTTC,-,TRBV4-2,-,TRBJ2-1
CAWSTGEKLFF,TGTGCCTGGAGTACAGGGGAAAAACTGTTTTTT,-,TRBV30,-,TRBJ1-4
CASSAGTSSSGNTIYF,TGCGCCAGCAGCGCCGGGACCTCAAGCTCTGGAAACACCATATATTTT,-,TRBV5-1,-,TRBJ1-3
CASSPGAFF,TGTGCCAGCAGCCCGGGGGCTTTCTTT,-,TRBV25-1,-,TRBJ1-1
CASAEVPDDSNQPQHF,TGTGCCAGCGCAGAGGTTCCGGATGATAGCAATCAGCCCCAGCATTTT,-,TRBV2,-,TRBJ1-5
CASSYSRGRSEAFF,TGTGCCAGCAGTTACTCTAGGGGAAGGTCTGAAGCTTTCTTT,-,TRBV6-5,-,TRBJ1-1
CASSSRQTDPYEQYF,TGTGCCAGCAGCTCCAGACAGACTGACCCCTACGAGCAGTACTTC,-,TRBV11-2,-,TRBJ2-7
CASSQGLLPTEAFF,TGCGCCAGCAGCCAAGGTCTCCTGCCCACTGAAGCTTTCTTT,-,TRBV4-1,-,TRBJ1-1
CASSVDTGKFGEAFF,TGTGCCAGCAGCGTAGATACAGGGAAGTTTGGTGAAGCTTTCTTT,-,TRBV9,-,TRBJ1-1
CASSLLAGGYNEQFF,TGTGCCAGCAGCTTACTAGCGGGAGGGTACAATGAGCAGTTCTTC,-,TRBV7-9,TRBD2,TRBJ2-1
CASSLIRSSYEQYF,TGTGCCAGCAGTTTAATTCGGAGCTCCTACGAGCAGTACTTC,-,TRBV27,-,TRBJ2-7
CASSSRMNTEAFF,TGTGCCAGCAGCTCCCGCATGAACACTGAAGCTTTCTTT,-,TRBV11-3,-,TRBJ1-1
CASRGVVGNRHEQYF,TGTGCCAGTAGAGGGGTCGTTGGGAATAGACACGAGCAGTACTTC,few,TRBV19,-,TRBJ2-7
CSVLTGSTDTQYF,TGCAGCGTTTTGACAGGGAGCACAGATACGCAGTATTTT,-,TRBV29-1,TRBD1,TRBJ2-3
CASGPKVGINTEAFF,TGTGCTAGTGGACCCAAGGTGGGGATAAACACTGAAGCTTTCTTT,-,TRBV12-5,-,TRBJ1-1
CAWSSDSYEQYF,TGTGCCTGGAGTAGCGACTCCTACGAGCAGTACTTC,-,TRBV30,-,TRBJ2-7
CSFREGTDTQYF,TGCAGCTTCCGGGAGGGCACAGATACGCAGTATTTT,-,TRBV29-1,TRBD2,TRBJ2-3
CASSSLDRSRGAFF,TGTGCCAGCAGTTCTCTCGACAGGTCACGGGGGGCTTTCTTT,-,TRBV27,-,TRBJ1-1
CASTEGVGLELYEQYF,TGCGCCAGCACTGAAGGTGTCGGACTAGAACTCTACGAGCAGTACTTC,few,TRBV5-1,TRBD2,TRBJ2-7
CASSLNQDNSPLHF,TGTGCCAGCAGCTTAAACCAGGATAATTCACCCCTCCACTTT,-,TRBV7-9,-,TRBJ1-6
CASSFYRDNQPQHF,TGTGCCAGCAGTTTTTACAGGGACAATCAGCCCCAGCATTTT,once,TRBV27,-,TRBJ1-5
CASRGTGITGELFF,TGTGCCAGCAGGGGGACAGGGATCACCGGGGAGCTGTTTTTT,-,TRBV25-1,TRBD1,TRBJ2-2
CASSYSAYEQYF,TGTGCCAGCAGTTACTCCGCCTACGAGCAGTACTTC,-,TRBV6-5,-,TRBJ2-7
CASSLGSGGKSNQPQHF,TGTGCCAGCAGCCTCGGATCAGGGGGAAAAAGCAATCAGCCCCAGCATTTT,-,TRBV5-5,TRBD1,TRBJ1-5
CASSVDNSGNTIYF,TGTGCCAGTAGTGTGGACAACTCTGGAAACACCATATATTTT,-,TRBV19,-,TRBJ1-3
CARTFRGNYGYTF,TGTGCCAGAACGTTCAGGGGGAATTATGGCTACACCTTC,-,TRBV30,TRBD1,TRBJ1-2
CASTIGTSGSNEQFF,TGTGCCAGCACAATCGGGACTAGCGGGAGCAATGAGCAGTTCTTC,-,TRBV27,TRBD2,TRBJ2-1
CASSEVLDEELFF,TGTGCCAGCAGTGAAGTACTGGATGAGGAACTGTTTTTT,-,TRBV6-1,-,TRBJ1-4
CASSPAGSLMVGANVLTF,TGTGCCAGCAGTCCTGCAGGGTCCCTGATGGTTGGGGCCAACGTCCTGACTTTC,once,TRBV6-6,-,TRBJ2-6
CASSGRIEAFF,TGTGCCAGCAGTGGACGGATTGAAGCTTTCTTT,-,TRBV25-1,-,TRBJ1-1
CASGKDSWGNQPQHF,TGTGCCAGCGGCAAAGACAGTTGGGGCAATCAGCCCCAGCATTTT,-,TRBV6-5,-,TRBJ1-5
CASSLGGVGYEQYF,TGTGCCAGCAGCTTAGGCGGAGTGGGCTACGAGCAGTACTTC,-,TRBV11-2,-,TRBJ2-7
CATSLLSRDQPQHF,TGTGCCACCAGCCTTCTATCCCGAGACCAGCCCCAGCATTTT,-,TRBV15,-,TRBJ1-5
CASSYSFASGNTIYF,TGTGCCAGCAGTTACAGTTTCGCGTCTGGAAACACCATATATTTT,-,TRBV6-5,-,TRBJ1-3